This record covers a single TCR beta chain. This record comes from a study of cytomegalovirus exposure and HLA in healthy donors. In the PCR, 60 Vbeta and 13 Jbeta primers were used. Assay used: immunoSEQ multiplex PCR; TCRdb lists only in-frame clones, some missing. The data hold some 200,000 clones, with over 75% observed a single time. This CDR3 spans 13 amino acids. Germline V gives CDR1 KGHSH, CDR2 LQKENI. Deletions cut 8 bases from V and 5 bases from J, with 13 bases between. Specimen: PBMCs. The origin of this receptor is a man between 45 and 60 years old in good health and CMV-seronegative. V gene TRBV18 combines with J gene TRBJ2-1; D may be TRBD1 (5 bases). For the CDR3, the DNA is TGTGCCAGCACACTTGGGGCCAACAATGAGCAGTTCTTC. Translated: CASTLGANNEQFF.